Listed here are 29 T cell receptor beta chains from one sample, sequenced in a study of blood T cell repertoires in COVID-19. The repertoire was sequenced with immunoSEQ multiplex PCR; TCRdb's copy has only in-frame clones and lacks some. The sample yields about 84,000 clones, about 83% seen once. The sample comprised peripheral blood. The origin of the receptors is a man at least 80 years old with active or convalescent COVID-19.

The chain has TRBV10-1 and TRBJ2-1; D is ambiguous. V dropped 0 bases and J dropped 7 bases, with 10 bases sitting between them. This CDR3 comprises 14 residues. Germline CDR1 WNHNN, CDR2 SYGVQD (reference sequence). The CDR3 is CASSESWPSNEQFF. CDR3 DNA: TGCGCCAGCAGTGAGTCGTGGCCTTCGAATGAGCAGTTCTTC.

The chain employs TRBV6-5 and TRBJ2-5; 9 bases match TRBD1. The CDR3 consists of 14 residues. CDR1 is MNHEY and CDR2 is SVGAGI in the germline V gene. Losses at the gene ends were 5 bases for V and 7 bases for J; bases not matched to a gene: 8. The CDR3 DNA reads as TGTGCCAGCAGTACCTACAGGGGGCGGGCGACCCAGTACTTC. Protein product: CASSTYRGRATQYF.

The chain employs TRBV19 and TRBJ2-2; 10 bases map to TRBD1. CDR1 LNHDA and CDR2 SQIVND come from the germline V gene (reference sequence). The CDR3 runs to 17 residues. V was clipped by 6 bases and J by 4 bases; unmatched bases: 11. CDR3 bases: TGTGCCAGTAGAAGGTCCCGGGACAGGGGCTTCACCGGGGAGCTGTTTTTT. Its translation: CASRRSRDRGFTGELFF.

The CDR3 coding sequence is TGTGCCAGCAGTTACTCACGGGAGGGCCGATCCTACGAGCAGTACTTC. This gives the protein CASSYSREGRSYEQYF. This chain connects TRBV6-5 to TRBJ2-7, with 8 bases fitting TRBD2. Germline V gene lookup returns CDR1 MNHEY and CDR2 SVGAGI. J gave up 1 base and V 0 bases, and 5 bases lay outside the gene matches. The CDR3 contains 16 residues.

The chain recombines TRBV7-9 with TRBJ1-6; D is perhaps TRBD1 (6 bases). CDR1 is SEHNR and CDR2 is FQNEAQ in the germline V gene (reference sequence). The CDR3 runs to 15 residues. Trimming removed 5 bases at V and 7 bases at J, with 15 bases between. CDR3 sequence reads: CASSRAVQGNSPLHF. CDR3 DNA sequence: TGTGCCAGCAGCCGGGCAGTTCAGGGGAATTCACCCCTCCACTTT.

The J gene is TRBJ1-1, the V gene TRBV11-2; TRBD1 agrees at 9 bases. Germline CDR1 and CDR2: SGHAT and FQNNGV. V lost 8 bases to trimming and J lost 4 bases; unmatched junction nucleotides: 11. The CDR3 extends over 15 amino acids. CDR3: CASATGGNIGTEAFF. The CDR3 nucleotides are TGTGCCAGCGCGACAGGGGGTAATATTGGCACTGAAGCTTTCTTT. The full variable domain, rest sourced from reference TRBV11-2 and TRBJ1-1, is EAGVAQSPRYKIIEKRQSVAFWCNPISGHATLYWYQQILGQGPKLLIQFQNNGVVDDSQLPKDRFSAERLKGVDSTLKIQPAKLEDSAVYLCASATGGNIGTEAFFGQGTRLTVV.

The chain employs TRBV6-5 and TRBJ2-7; tentatively, D is TRBD1 (6 bases). This CDR3 comprises 12 residues. Trimming took off 6 bases at V and 6 bases at J, with 12 bases between the two ends. From germline, CDR1 is MNHEY and CDR2 SVGAGI. The CDR3 DNA reads TGTGCCAGCAGGCTGGACAGTCGCGAGCAGTACTTC. This sequence encodes CASRLDSREQYF.

The rearrangement joins TRBV19 to TRBJ2-2; maybe TRBD1 (5 bases). CDR1 and CDR2 (germline): LNHDA, SQIVND (reference sequence). There are 14 residues in the CDR3. Deletions cut 7 bases from V and 4 bases from J, with 13 bases between. The CDR3 nucleotides read TGTGCCAGTAAGGGGATACTCGTCACCGGGGAGCTGTTTTTT. This translates into CASKGILVTGELFF.

This clone has only one observation. The chain joins TRBV2 to TRBJ2-7; 7 bases line up with TRBD2. Germline V gives CDR1 SNHLY, CDR2 FYNNEI. The V and J ends lost 4 bases and 7 bases, in that order; junction bases with no gene match: 13. The CDR3 totals 15 residues. The chain's CDR3 is CASSAMLAAVGEQYF. CDR3 nucleotides: TGTGCCAGCAGTGCAATGCTAGCGGCCGTGGGGGAGCAGTACTTC.

This clone was recorded only once. The J gene is TRBJ1-3, the V gene TRBV4-1; TRBD1 matches 9 bases. The CDR3 runs to 18 residues. V was pared by 2 bases and J by 4 bases, with 12 bases of the junction left unmatched. Per the germline V gene, CDR1 is MGHRA and CDR2 is YSYEKL. The CDR3 spells CASSQWPLQGATGNTIYF. The CDR3 nucleotides are TGCGCCAGCAGCCAATGGCCTCTACAGGGGGCTACAGGAAACACCATATATTTT.

The CDR3 nucleotides are TGTGCCAGCAGCCAAGTCCAGGGGCGGGCTTCCTACAATGAGCAGTTCTTC. Translating gives CASSQVQGRASYNEQFF. The chain has TRBV3-1 (or the pseudogene TRBV3-2) and TRBJ2-1; D might be TRBD1 (6 bases). The CDR3 is 17 residues long. CDR1 is LGHDT and CDR2 is YNNKEL in the germline V gene (reference sequence). The V gene lost 1 base and the J gene lost 1 base, with 14 bases spanning the gap.

The DNA of the CDR3 is TGTGCCAGCAGCTTCACAGCTATGAACACTGAAGCTTTCTTT. Encoded protein: CASSFTAMNTEAFF. The chain recombines TRBV9 with TRBJ1-1; D not resolved. The CDR3 totals 14 residues. V was shortened by 4 bases and J by 0 bases, with 10 bases between the two germline ends. Germline-derived CDR1 and CDR2 are SGDLS and YYNGEE.

This chain joins TRBV30 and TRBJ2-3; no clear D gene. From germline, CDR1 is GTSNPN and CDR2 SVGIG (reference sequence). V lost 1 base and J 4 bases, leaving 12 bases between the germline ends. This CDR3 has 14 residues. For the CDR3, the DNA is TGTGCCTGGAGTGGAGGCTCTGGTCCAGATACGCAGTATTTT. Translated: CAWSGGSGPDTQYF.

In its sample, this clone was seen a few times. This sequence joins TRBV5-1 and TRBJ2-1; 7 bases fit TRBD2. Per germline, CDR1 SGHRS and CDR2 YFSETQ. The CDR3 runs to 13 residues. Trimming removed 0 bases from V and 7 bases from J; junction bases left unmatched: 1. The CDR3 nucleotides read TGCGCCAGCAGCTTGGGGACTAGTAATGAGCAGTTCTTC. Amino acid sequence: CASSLGTSNEQFF.

The chain recombines TRBV12-3 or TRBV12-4 with TRBJ2-7, with 7 bases identical to TRBD1. V dropped 5 bases and J dropped 5; count of bases not matched to a gene: 6. This CDR3 has 13 amino acids. The CDR3 nucleotides are TGTGCCAGCAGTACGACAGGGCGCAACGAGCAGTACTTC. Translated, it gives CASSTTGRNEQYF.

This rearrangement joins TRBV11-2 to TRBJ1-6; 7 bases are shared with TRBD1. The ends lost 4 bases at V and 1 base at J; junction bases unmatched: 7. The CDR3 spans 17 residues. Germline V gene sequence: CDR1 SGHAT, CDR2 FQNNGV. The CDR3 DNA sequence: TGTGCCAGCAGCTCCGGTACCAGGGGGTCCTATAATTCACCCCTCCACTTT. It specifies CASSSGTRGSYNSPLHF.

The rearrangement uses TRBV10-3 and TRBJ1-2; TRBD1 agrees at 7 bases. Losses at the gene ends were 6 bases for V and 3 bases for J; bases not matched to a gene: 13. The CDR3 is 16 amino acids. The germline V gene has CDR1 ENHRY and CDR2 SYGVKD. The CDR3 protein is CAIRGQWLEGYYGYTF. In nucleotides, the CDR3 is TGTGCCATCAGGGGACAGTGGTTGGAAGGATACTATGGCTACACCTTC.

This chain connects TRBV6-2 or TRBV6-3 to TRBJ1-2; tentative D call: TRBD1 (5 bases). The CDR3 contains 15 residues. The germline V gene encodes CDR1 MNHEY and CDR2 SVGEGT. V gave up 5 bases and J gave up 6 bases, with 19 bases separating them. The CDR3 spells CASSPPGLYRNGYTF. CDR3 nucleotide sequence: TGTGCCAGCAGTCCCCCAGGTCTCTACAGGAATGGCTACACCTTC.

This chain connects TRBV3-1 (or the pseudogene TRBV3-2) to TRBJ2-1; D unresolved. The CDR3 runs to 14 residues. Trimming pared 2 bases from V and 9 bases from J, leaving 14 bases between. Germline V gives CDR1 LGHDT, CDR2 YNNKEL (reference sequence). The CDR3 loop reads CASSQKSLNREQFF. The CDR3 region has the DNA TGTGCCAGCAGCCAAAAAAGTCTAAATCGTGAGCAGTTCTTC.

This chain joins TRBV7-6 and TRBJ2-2, with unresolved D. Germline V gene sequence: CDR1 SGHVS, CDR2 FNYEAQ. The CDR3 runs 14 residues. V was shortened by 1 base and J by 4 bases, with 7 bases between the two germline ends. The CDR3 nucleotides are TGTGCCAGCAGCTTAGTCACACCCACCGGGGAGCTGTTTTTT. This gives the protein CASSLVTPTGELFF.

The CDR3, as DNA: TGTGCCAGCAGTTCGGGGGGGCGGAAAAACTACGAGCAGTACTTC. It yields the protein CASSSGGRKNYEQYF. The chain links TRBV6-2 or TRBV6-3 to TRBJ2-7; TRBD2 agrees at 8 bases. The CDR3 has 15 amino acids. Germline CDR1 MNHEY, CDR2 SVGEGT. J gave up 3 bases and V 4 bases, and 8 bases lay outside the gene matches.

The V call is TRBV28, the J call TRBJ1-2, with a possible D match to TRBD1 (5 bases). There are 13 residues in the CDR3. V lost 3 bases and J lost 2, with 7 bases in between. Germline V gene data show CDR1 as MDHEN and CDR2 as SYDVKM. The DNA for the CDR3 is TGTGCCAGCAGTTTGCAGGGCAACTATGGCTACACCTTC. Translation gives CASSLQGNYGYTF.

The chain is built from TRBV6-5 and TRBJ2-2, with TRBD2 identical over 7 bases. The CDR3 loop spans 14 amino acids. Germline CDR1 and CDR2: MNHEY and SVGAGI. Trimming removed 6 bases from V and 5 bases from J; junction bases left unmatched: 6. The CDR3 reads CASSAGRDTGELFF. The CDR3 DNA reads TGTGCCAGCAGCGCGGGGAGGGATACCGGGGAGCTGTTTTTT.

This chain joins TRBV5-6 and TRBJ1-3; D might be TRBD1 (5 bases). The CDR3 length is 16 residues. The V gene's germline CDR1 is SGHDT and CDR2 YYEEEE. Between the trimmed V and J ends, which lost 4 bases and 4 bases, there was a span of 18 bases. The CDR3 DNA is TGTGCCAGCAGCAACCTACCGGGACTGGGGGGAAACACCATATATTTT. It encodes CASSNLPGLGGNTIYF.

The V gene is TRBV6-6, the J gene TRBJ1-2, with D possibly TRBD1 on 6 matching bases. From germline, CDR1 is MNHNY and CDR2 SVGAGI (reference sequence). V was shortened by 5 bases and J by 4 bases, with 14 bases between the two germline ends. The CDR3 totals 14 residues. The CDR3 spells CASSPPTGLYGYTF. The DNA of the CDR3 is TGTGCCAGCAGTCCCCCAACAGGGCTCTATGGCTACACCTTC.

CDR3 DNA: TGTGCCAGCAGCTTAGACAGGGGGCAAGCGAGCAATCAGCCCCAGCATTTT. It translates to CASSLDRGQASNQPQHF. The gene calls are TRBV7-9 and TRBJ1-5; TRBD1 matches 9 bases. The V and J ends lost 1 base and 1 base, in that order; junction bases with no gene match: 5. Germline V gene data show CDR1 as SEHNR and CDR2 as FQNEAQ (reference sequence). The CDR3 length is 17 residues.

The chain is built from TRBV21-1 and TRBJ2-7; TRBD2, the table's D call, was not compared with the DNA. TRBV21-1 is an annotated pseudogene. This CDR3 has 20 amino acids. CDR3 loop: CASRTPPGGELLAGAYEQYF. Written as DNA, the CDR3 is TGTGCCAGCAGAACCCCCCCTGGGGGAGAGCTTTTAGCGGGGGCCTACGAGCAGTACTTC.

This sequence joins TRBV4-1 and TRBJ2-2; a weak D match, TRBD1 (6 bases). Trimming shortened V by 4 bases and J by 7 bases, and 25 bases separated the two germline ends. Germline assignment: CDR1 MGHRA and CDR2 YSYEKL. The CDR3 has 18 residues. CDR3 sequence (DNA): TGCGCCAGCAGCCGCCGACAGGAAATAGGGGTAGAAATCGGGGAGCTGTTTTTT. Its protein is CASSRRQEIGVEIGELFF.

The chain links TRBV9 to TRBJ1-3; 7 positions match TRBD1. The V segment lost 2 bases and the J segment 3 bases; nucleotides outside the gene matches: 5. The length of the CDR3 is 15 residues. Germline-derived CDR1 and CDR2 are SGDLS and YYNGEE. The chain's CDR3 is CASSVEGARGNTIYF. The CDR3 nucleotides read TGTGCCAGCAGCGTTGAGGGGGCTCGTGGAAACACCATATATTTT.